These 21 T cell receptor beta chains came from one sample sequenced in a study of blood T cell repertoires in COVID-19. The table came from immunoSEQ multiplex PCR; TCRdb's copy has only in-frame clones and leaves some out. The sample lists roughly 12,000 clones, roughly 80% occurring once. Sequencing input: peripheral blood. These TCRs come from a man aged 80 or over with acute or convalescent COVID-19.

V usage is TRBV27 and J usage is TRBJ2-3; D may be TRBD1 (6 bases). V dropped 3 bases and J dropped 7 bases, with 11 bases sitting between them. CDR1 and CDR2 (germline): MNHEY, SMNVEV (reference sequence). CDR3 length equals 13 residues. As DNA, the CDR3 is TGTGCCAGCAGTTTCCAAACAGGGAATACGCAGTATTTT. It translates to CASSFQTGNTQYF.

CDR3 DNA sequence: TGTGCCAGCAGCCTCCGACAGGTTTTTGGAAGCTCCTACAATGAGCAGTTCTTC. It is translated as CASSLRQVFGSSYNEQFF. J is TRBJ2-1 and V is TRBV14; D perhaps matches TRBD1 (6 bases). Looked up from germline, CDR1 is SGHDN and CDR2 is FVKESK. V was pared by 4 bases and J by 0 bases, with 19 bases between. CDR3 size: 18 residues.

The chain links TRBV6-5 to TRBJ2-7, with 8 bases fitting TRBD1. The CDR3 extends over 13 amino acids. Germline loops: CDR1 MNHEY, CDR2 SVGAGI. The trim removed 6 bases at V and 6 bases at J, leaving 7 bases unmatched. CDR3 protein: CASSYGQGGEQYF. The CDR3 nucleotides are TGTGCCAGCAGCTACGGACAGGGTGGCGAGCAGTACTTC.

The chain employs TRBV15 and TRBJ1-4; TRBD1 is a possible D gene (5 bases). CDR3 length: 15 amino acids. Per germline, CDR1 LNHNV and CDR2 YYDKDF (reference sequence). The V and J ends lost 1 base and 6 bases respectively, with 12 bases between them. DNA for the CDR3: TGTGCCACCAGCAGAGGAAATCAGGGCGATGAAAAACTGTTTTTT. Its translation: CATSRGNQGDEKLFF.

V usage is TRBV27 and J usage is TRBJ1-6, with D perhaps matching TRBD1 (5 bases). The germline CDR1 and CDR2 sequences are MNHEY and SMNVEV (reference sequence). The CDR3 length is 15 residues. With 5 bases removed from V and 9 bases from J, the gap between germline ends came to 17 bases. The CDR3 is CASSPSWGWGSPLHF. The CDR3 nucleotides read TGTGCCAGCAGTCCCTCTTGGGGCTGGGGTTCACCCCTCCACTTT.

The chain joins TRBV3-1 (or the pseudogene TRBV3-2) to TRBJ1-6, with 7 bases that match TRBD1. This CDR3 has 15 amino acids. V lost 3 bases, J lost 10 bases, and 9 bases stayed unmatched. Germline V gene data show CDR1 as LGHDT and CDR2 as YNNKEL (reference sequence). This CDR3 is CASSQADRISSPLHF. DNA for the CDR3: TGTGCCAGCAGCCAGGCGGACAGGATTAGCTCACCCCTCCACTTT.

V and J are TRBV2 and TRBJ2-1; 10 nucleotides align to TRBD2. The CDR3 has 13 amino acids. V shed 11 bases, J shed 5 bases, and the junction held 6 bases outside the gene matches. Per germline, CDR1 SNHLY and CDR2 FYNNEI. The CDR3: CAGTSGVDNEQFF. The CDR3 DNA reads TGTGCCGGAACTAGCGGGGTCGACAATGAGCAGTTCTTC.

The chain has TRBV7-6 and TRBJ2-7; 8 nucleotides align to TRBD2. J gave up 3 bases and V 6 bases, and 7 bases lay outside the gene matches. The CDR3 loop spans 14 amino acids. Germline CDR1 is SGHVS and CDR2 is FNYEAQ. CDR3 loop: CASRHGGGFYEQYF. The CDR3 region has the DNA TGTGCCAGCAGGCACGGGGGGGGATTCTACGAGCAGTACTTC.

The V and J genes are TRBV24-1 and TRBJ2-2; TRBD2 matches at 10 bases. With V trimmed by 0 bases and J by 7 bases, 7 bases remained unmatched. The CDR3 covers 17 residues. Germline CDR1 and CDR2: KGHDR and SFDVKD. The CDR3 region has the DNA TGTGCCACCAGTGATTTGGGGCTAGCGGGGGAGTTCGGGGAGCTGTTTTTT. Translation gives CATSDLGLAGEFGELFF.

This clone appeared a single time. The rearrangement links TRBV27 to TRBJ1-6; 7 nucleotides agree with TRBD1. Germline V lookup: CDR1 MNHEY, CDR2 SMNVEV (reference sequence). With V trimmed by 5 bases and J by 0 bases, 4 bases remained unmatched. This CDR3 contains 16 residues. Written as DNA, the CDR3 is TGTGCCAGCAGTAACCAGGGGGGCTCCTATAATTCACCCCTCCACTTT. This codes for CASSNQGGSYNSPLHF.

In DNA form, the CDR3 reads TGTGCCAGCAGCCAAGACGGGAGCTCCTACAATGAGCAGTTCTTC. Protein sequence: CASSQDGSSYNEQFF. The chain recombines TRBV3-1 (or the pseudogene TRBV3-2) with TRBJ2-1; TRBD2 is a possible D gene (6 bases). In germline, CDR1 is LGHDT, CDR2 YNNKEL (reference sequence). V lost 0 bases, J lost 0 bases, and 6 bases lay in between. This CDR3 has 15 amino acids.

The genes are TRBV7-8 and TRBJ2-7; 15 nucleotides match TRBD2. Germline CDR1 reads SGHVS; CDR2 reads FQNEAQ. V was clipped by 7 bases and J by 4 bases; unmatched bases: 5. This CDR3 has 15 residues. CDR3 amino acids: CASNMGTSGGYEQYF. The CDR3, as DNA: TGTGCCAGCAACATGGGGACTAGCGGGGGGTACGAGCAGTACTTC.

This chain joins TRBV6-5 and TRBJ1-2; 9 nucleotides align to TRBD1. The germline gives CDR1 MNHEY, CDR2 SVGAGI. The CDR3 totals 13 residues. Losses at the gene ends were 6 bases for V and 4 bases for J; bases not matched to a gene: 3. CDR3 sequence: CASRSDRGYGYTF. The CDR3, as DNA: TGTGCCAGCAGATCGGACAGGGGCTATGGCTACACCTTC.

V usage is TRBV20-1 and J usage is TRBJ1-1; the D is unclear. From germline, CDR1 is DFQATT and CDR2 SNEGSKA (reference sequence). V was pared by 3 bases and J by 2 bases, with 10 bases between. This CDR3 is built from 13 residues. The CDR3 spells CSASGLTNTEAFF. As DNA, the CDR3 is TGCAGTGCTAGTGGGCTGACTAACACTGAAGCTTTCTTT.

V is TRBV6-5 and J is TRBJ1-1, with 8 nucleotides matching TRBD1. The CDR3 totals 13 residues. The junction had 6 bases not matched to a gene; V was cut back by 6 bases and J by 6 bases. Germline V gene data show CDR1 as MNHEY and CDR2 as SVGAGI. In DNA, the CDR3 is TGTGCCAGCAGGGTTACAGGGGGGCCTGAAGCTTTCTTT. It encodes CASRVTGGPEAFF.

This clone has more than one count but fewer than ten. The chain has TRBV14 and TRBJ1-4; the D is unclear. Germline V CDR1 and CDR2: SGHDN, FVKESK. The CDR3 contains 14 residues. V dropped 1 base and J dropped 11 bases, with 14 bases sitting between them. The DNA of the CDR3 is TGTGCCAGCAGCCAAGGACTCCTGGTGAGGAAACTGTTTTTT. Protein: CASSQGLLVRKLFF.

The rearrangement links TRBV30 to TRBJ2-3; possibly TRBD2 for D (6 bases). The CDR3 sequence is 14 residues long. V was trimmed by 3 bases and J by 2 bases, leaving 12 bases between them. Looked up from germline, CDR1 is GTSNPN and CDR2 is SVGIG (reference sequence). The CDR3: CAWRPRGSTDTQYF. CDR3 nucleotide sequence: TGTGCCTGGAGGCCCCGGGGGTCCACAGATACGCAGTATTTT.

The chain joins TRBV19 to TRBJ1-4; 7 bases line up with TRBD1. This CDR3 has 15 residues. Germline-derived CDR1 and CDR2 are LNHDA and SQIVND (reference sequence). V dropped 7 bases and J dropped 0; count of bases not matched to a gene: 5. This CDR3 is CASKGGDATNEKLFF. In nucleotides, the CDR3 is TGTGCCAGTAAAGGGGGCGATGCAACTAATGAAAAACTGTTTTTT.

J is TRBJ2-7 and V is TRBV7-8, with D possibly being TRBD2 (6 bases). This CDR3 comprises 16 residues. V dropped 5 bases and J dropped 0 bases, with 17 bases sitting between them. CDR1 is SGHVS, CDR2 FQNEAQ, per germline. CDR3 in DNA: TGTGCCAGCAGCCTCGGCGCCGGGGGAAGCTCCTACGAGCAGTACTTC. The encoded protein is CASSLGAGGSSYEQYF.

The V call is TRBV11-3, the J call TRBJ2-1; 9 bases agree with TRBD1. The germline gives CDR1 SGHNT, CDR2 YENEEA. The CDR3 loop spans 16 amino acids. With 1 base clipped from V and 7 bases from J, the junction kept 8 bases outside the gene matches. CDR3 protein: CASSLGPGQGQNEQFF. The CDR3 nucleotides are TGTGCCAGCAGCTTAGGCCCGGGACAGGGACAGAATGAGCAGTTCTTC.

V is TRBV5-4 and J is TRBJ1-2, with D possibly matching TRBD1 (5 bases). The CDR3 contains 17 residues. CDR1 is SGHNT, CDR2 YYREEE, per germline (reference sequence). V was clipped by 4 bases and J by 0 bases, with 19 bases between them. For the CDR3, the DNA is TGTGCCAGCAGCGTCTCAGGGTCTATTCCACCTAACTATGGCTACACCTTC. It codes for CASSVSGSIPPNYGYTF.